This T cell receptor beta chain is drawn from a study of cytomegalovirus exposure and HLA in healthy donors. Study details: Samples from HLA-typed donors yielded 65 million to 90 million unique TCRs in an early data release. Overall study results and limits: The authors later linked a missense DCLRE1C variant to TCR beta V- and J-gene trimming. After further analysis at a later stage, some 15,000 TCR beta sequences were associated with HLA alleles at 0.05 false discovery rate.

As regards this clone: What it binds is unknown.

PCR used 60 Vbeta primers and 13 Jbeta primers. The protocol was immunoSEQ multiplex PCR, while the TCRdb copy is restricted to in-frame clones and leaves out a portion. The sample records about 220,000 clones, around 80% being singletons. The TCR sequence derives from a man aged 18 to 29 in good health and CMV-seronegative. Sequencing was done on a sample of PBMCs.

In DNA, the CDR3 is TGTGCCAGCAGCGTAGGGGGGGGCCCCTATGGCTACACCTTC. Its protein is CASSVGGGPYGYTF. V and J are TRBV9 and TRBJ1-2, with D possibly matching TRBD1 (6 bases). V lost 0 bases, J lost 4 bases, and 10 bases lay in between. The CDR3 spans 14 residues. The germline V gene encodes CDR1 SGDLS and CDR2 YYNGEE.